The present T cell receptor beta chain was sequenced within a study of blood T cell repertoires in COVID-19. Study-wide background: Researchers got acute and convalescent COVID-19 samples from the United States, Italy and Spain. T cells, B-cell-depleted T cells, or PBMCs supplied cDNA or gDNA.

Per the original methods: Reference gene primer amplification yielded estimated nucleated cell counts. The repertoire was sequenced with immunoSEQ multiplex PCR; TCRdb's copy has only in-frame clones and lacks some. V and J calls plus clone size are reproduced from that table; the DNA served to infer D and trimming. Among around 200,000 clones listed, more than 65% were seen once. Trimming removed 2 bases at V and 7 bases at J, with 12 bases between. Germline V gene lookup returns CDR1 SGHDT and CDR2 YYEEEE. CDR3 length: 13 amino acids. This chain joins TRBV5-6 and TRBJ2-5, with D perhaps matching TRBD2 (6 bases). Sequenced input: peripheral blood. The TCR sequence derives from a man aged 50-59 years with active or convalescent COVID-19. CDR3 sequence (DNA): TGTGCCAGCAGCTTCGACGGGAGAGCGACCCAGTACTTC. Protein sequence: CASSFDGRATQYF.